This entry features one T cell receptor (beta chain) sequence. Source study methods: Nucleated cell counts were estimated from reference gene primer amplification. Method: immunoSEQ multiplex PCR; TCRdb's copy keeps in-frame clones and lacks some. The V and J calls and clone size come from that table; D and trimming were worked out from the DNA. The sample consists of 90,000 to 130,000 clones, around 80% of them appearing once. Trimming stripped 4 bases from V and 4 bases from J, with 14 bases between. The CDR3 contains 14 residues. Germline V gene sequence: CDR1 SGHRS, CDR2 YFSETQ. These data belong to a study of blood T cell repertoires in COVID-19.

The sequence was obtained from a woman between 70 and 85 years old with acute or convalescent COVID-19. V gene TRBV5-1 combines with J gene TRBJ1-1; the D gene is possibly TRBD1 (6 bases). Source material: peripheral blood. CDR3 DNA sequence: TGCGCCAGCAGCCCACAGGGTGGGAGCACTGAAGCTTTCTTT. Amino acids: CASSPQGGSTEAFF.